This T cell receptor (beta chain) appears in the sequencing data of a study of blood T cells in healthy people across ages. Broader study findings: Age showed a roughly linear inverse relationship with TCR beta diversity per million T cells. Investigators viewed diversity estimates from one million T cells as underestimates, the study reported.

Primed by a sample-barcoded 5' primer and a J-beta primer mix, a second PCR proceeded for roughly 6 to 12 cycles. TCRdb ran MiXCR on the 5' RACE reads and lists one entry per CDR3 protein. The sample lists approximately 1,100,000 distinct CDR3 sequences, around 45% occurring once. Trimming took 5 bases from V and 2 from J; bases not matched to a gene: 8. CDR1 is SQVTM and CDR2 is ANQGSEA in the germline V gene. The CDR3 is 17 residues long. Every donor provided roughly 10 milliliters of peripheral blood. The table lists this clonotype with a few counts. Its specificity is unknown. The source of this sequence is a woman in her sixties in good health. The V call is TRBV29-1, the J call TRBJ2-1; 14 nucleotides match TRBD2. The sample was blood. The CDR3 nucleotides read TGCAGCGTTATGGGACTAGCGGGAGAAGGTGCCTACAATGAGCAGTTCTTC. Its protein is CSVMGLAGEGAYNEQFF.